Below are 2 T cell receptor beta chains sequenced from a single sample in a study. TCRdb itself ran the 5' RACE reads through MiXCR, one entry per CDR3 protein. This sample has approximately 47,000 distinct CDR3 sequences, with about 28% found just once. Sequencing was performed on naive CD4+ T cells sorted from blood. As for subset: naive CD4+ T cells, CD4+CD45RA+CD25-. Receptor source: a female donor with breast cancer.

This clonotype occurred a few times. V is TRBV6-5 and J is TRBJ2-5; 16 positions match TRBD2. CDR3 size: 16 residues. With 5 bases clipped from V and 5 bases from J, the junction kept 5 bases outside the gene matches. Germline lookup yields CDR1 MNHEY and CDR2 SVGAGI. In DNA, the CDR3 is TGTGCCAGCAGTGTAGGGACTAGCGGGGGGGGGGAGACCCAGTACTTC. As protein: CASSVGTSGGGETQYF.

The rearrangement joins TRBV7-9 to TRBJ2-7; maybe TRBD2 (6 bases). V lost 5 bases to trimming and J lost 1 base, with 12 bases between them. Germline V lookup: CDR1 SEHNR, CDR2 FQNEAQ (reference sequence). The CDR3 loop spans 14 amino acids. CDR3 coding DNA: TGTGCCAGCAGCCCCTTAGCGGAGTCCTACGAGCAGTACTTC. Residues: CASSPLAESYEQYF.